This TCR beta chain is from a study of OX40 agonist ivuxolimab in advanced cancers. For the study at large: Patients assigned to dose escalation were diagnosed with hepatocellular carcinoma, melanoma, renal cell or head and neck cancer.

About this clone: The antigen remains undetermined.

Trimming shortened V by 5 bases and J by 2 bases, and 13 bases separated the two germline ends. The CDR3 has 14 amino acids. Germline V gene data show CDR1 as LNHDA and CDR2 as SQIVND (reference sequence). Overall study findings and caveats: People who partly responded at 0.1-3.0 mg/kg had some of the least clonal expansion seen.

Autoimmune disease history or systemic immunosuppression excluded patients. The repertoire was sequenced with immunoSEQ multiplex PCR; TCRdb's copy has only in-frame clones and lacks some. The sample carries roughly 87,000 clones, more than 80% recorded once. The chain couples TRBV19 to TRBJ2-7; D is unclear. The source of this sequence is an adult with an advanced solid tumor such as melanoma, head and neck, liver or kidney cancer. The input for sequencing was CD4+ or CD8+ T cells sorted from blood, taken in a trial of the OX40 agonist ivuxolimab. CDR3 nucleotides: TGTGCCAGTAGTCCGATGGGTTTGGCCTACGAGCAGTACTTC. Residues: CASSPMGLAYEQYF.